This TCR beta chain was captured in a study of post-analysis software for immune sequencing data. The study, taken as a whole, reports: The study found TRBV5-6, TRBV5-1 and TRBV20-1 among several TRBV segments more frequent in patients than controls.

Presence of unique molecular identifiers characterized the TCR beta cDNA libraries. cDNA molecules numbering about half a million came from about 1 to 10 million T cells. A single record per CDR3 protein comes from TCRdb applying MiXCR to the PCR reads. The sample includes about 500,000 distinct CDR3 sequences, approximately 45% seen only once; the top ten take about an eighth. As concerns this clonotype: Its antigen is not identified.

CDR1 DFQATT and CDR2 SNEGSKA come from the germline V gene (reference sequence). V lost 3 bases to trimming and J lost 6 bases, with 15 bases between them. The CDR3 contains 14 residues. What was sequenced was blood. The chain employs TRBV20-1 and TRBJ2-4, with D uncertain. The sequence derives from a girl between 5 and 17 years old with multiple sclerosis. CDR3 region: CSARDGRLLNIQYF. The CDR3 DNA is TGCAGTGCTAGGGATGGCCGACTCTTAAACATTCAGTACTTC.